The sample holds a few counts of the clone carrying this T cell receptor (beta chain). The sample is drawn from a study of blood T cell repertoires in COVID-19. Study summary: There were acute and convalescent COVID-19 samples, and they came from the United States, Italy and Spain. PBMCs, B-cell-depleted T cells, or T cells provided the cDNA or gDNA that made up the material.

Study processing details: Amplifying reference gene primers gave estimates of nucleated cell counts. TCRdb keeps only in-frame clones here, not all; method: immunoSEQ multiplex PCR. V, J and clone size are those of that table, while D and trimming were read from the DNA. Of roughly 90,000 clones listed, about 85% are singletons. Germline-derived CDR1 and CDR2 are LGHNA and YNFKEQ. V was shortened by 1 base and J by 7 bases, with 11 bases between the two germline ends. This CDR3 region has 15 residues. This rearrangement joins TRBV4-2 to TRBJ1-6, with a possible D match to TRBD1 (5 bases). The TCR was taken from a human donor in a cohort sampled during active COVID-19. Sequenced material: peripheral blood. The CDR3 DNA is TGTGCCAGCAGCCAAGTTCAGGGAGGGAATTCACCCCTCCACTTT. It translates to CASSQVQGGNSPLHF.